Presented here are 7 T cell receptor beta chains from one specimen sequenced in a study of CD8+CD57+ T cells in acquired aplastic anemia. Template material for TCR beta VDJ and CDR3 profiling consisted of genomic DNA. TCRdb reprocessed the reads with MiXCR, giving one entry per CDR3 protein. The profile shows approximately 270,000 distinct CDR3 sequences, around 60% of them singletons. Sequenced: sorted CD4+, CD8+, or CD8+CD57+ T cells (not recorded which) from PBMCs. All receptors derive from a human donor with severe aplastic anemia or a healthy control (not recorded which).

This clonotype was picked up many times. The V gene is TRBV11-3, the J gene TRBJ2-1; D remains unclear. Trimming left V 2 bases short and J 8 bases short, with 13 bases between. Germline CDR1 and CDR2: SGHNT and YENEEA. The CDR3 loop spans 14 amino acids. The CDR3 DNA sequence: TGTGCCAGCAGCTTAAATCCCCCCCAGGATGAGCAGTTCTTC. Its protein product is CASSLNPPQDEQFF. The complete variable domain, with remaining parts taken from reference TRBV11-3 and TRBJ2-1, reads EAGVVQSPRYKIIEKKQPVAFWCNPISGHNTLYWYLQNLGQGPELLIRYENEEAVDDSQLPKDRFSAERLKGVDSTLKIQPAELGDSAVYLCASSLNPPQDEQFFGPGTRLTVL.

The chain links TRBV20-1 to TRBJ2-5; 10 nucleotides agree with TRBD2. CDR3 size: 14 residues. With 4 bases clipped from V and 4 bases from J, the junction kept 6 bases outside the gene matches. CDR1 is DFQATT, CDR2 SNEGSKA, per germline (reference sequence). The CDR3 nucleotides are TGCAGTGCTACTAGCGGGGGAGGAGGAGAGACCCAGTACTTC. Translating gives CSATSGGGGETQYF.

The V gene is TRBV20-1, the J gene TRBJ2-1; 9 bases are shared with TRBD2. V was clipped by 0 bases and J by 4 bases; unmatched bases: 4. CDR1 and CDR2 from the germline V gene are DFQATT and SNEGSKA (reference sequence). The CDR3 is made up of 15 amino acids. CDR3 amino acids: CSARDPSGIYNEQFF. In DNA form, the CDR3 reads TGCAGTGCTAGAGACCCTAGCGGGATATACAATGAGCAGTTCTTC.

The V call is TRBV20-1, the J call TRBJ1-6; D uncertain. Germline V CDR1 and CDR2: DFQATT, SNEGSKA (reference sequence). V was shortened by 8 bases and J by 9 bases, with 26 bases between the two germline ends. This CDR3 has 16 residues. This chain's CDR3 is CSPRAERKGTGSPLHF. The CDR3 DNA sequence: TGCAGTCCCAGAGCGGAGAGAAAGGGAACCGGTTCACCCCTCCACTTT.

V and J are TRBV20-1 and TRBJ1-5, with D perhaps matching TRBD1 (5 bases). Germline loops: CDR1 DFQATT, CDR2 SNEGSKA (reference sequence). This CDR3 is built from 13 residues. V gave up 5 bases and J gave up 7 bases, with 15 bases separating them. CDR3 nucleotide sequence: TGCAGTGCTGGGTACAGGTTAGGGCAGCCCCAGCATTTT. Amino acid sequence: CSAGYRLGQPQHF.

This clonotype was picked up many times. V and J are TRBV12-3 or TRBV12-4 and TRBJ2-1; D is unclear. V lost 6 bases, J lost 8 bases, and 14 bases lay in between. This CDR3 contains 13 residues. CDR3 loop: CASSPPGRYEQFF. CDR3 in DNA: TGTGCCAGCAGCCCCCCCGGCCGCTATGAGCAGTTCTTC.

This clonotype was seen repeatedly, ten times or more. The genes are TRBV5-6 and TRBJ1-5; D ambiguous. Germline V gene data show CDR1 as SGHDT and CDR2 as YYEEEE. Trimming shortened V by 4 bases and J by 7 bases, and 27 bases separated the two germline ends. This CDR3 spans 18 amino acids. CDR3 sequence: CASSIIRPSTANYQPQHF. CDR3 bases: TGTGCCAGCAGCATAATTCGACCCTCGACCGCAAACTACCAGCCCCAGCATTTT.